A single TCR beta chain is shown here with its context. A read error may produce the germline difference seen at one junction end. This entry is derived from a study of blood T cells in healthy people across ages. A sample-barcoded 5' primer and a J-beta primer mix were used in a second PCR of about 7 to 12 cycles. All samples yielded 2.5 million or more CDR3-containing paired-end reads. TCRdb re-called the 5' RACE reads with MiXCR, one entry per CDR3 protein. Here the sample spans 920,000 or so distinct CDR3 sequences, under 45% being singletons. Germline V gives CDR1 ENHRY, CDR2 SYGVKD. This CDR3 is 12 amino acids long.

V gene TRBV10-3 combines with J gene TRBJ1-1; TRBD1 is a possible D gene (5 bases). The TCR sequence derives from a woman aged 55 to 70 in good health. Input material: blood. CDR3 in DNA: TGTGCCATCAAACAGGAGAACACTGGAGCTTTCTTT. Its protein product is CAIKQENTGAFF.